This TCR beta chain was captured by sequencing in a study of blood T cell repertoires in COVID-19. Study background: COVID-19 samples, acute and convalescent, were from the United States, Italy and Spain. In each case, the material was cDNA or gDNA derived from T cells, B-cell-depleted T cells, or PBMCs.

Trimming stripped 0 bases from V and 8 bases from J, with 11 bases between. Germline V gene lookup returns CDR1 SGDLS and CDR2 YYNGEE. CDR3 length equals 13 residues. As originally analysed: Estimation of nucleated cell counts relied on the amplification of reference gene primers. Produced via immunoSEQ multiplex PCR; TCRdb's table is partial and in-frame only. D and trimming were read from the DNA, whereas the V and J calls and clone size are those reported in that table. The table has 200,000 to 300,000 clones, about 85% seen once. The sequenced sample was peripheral blood. The chain couples TRBV9 to TRBJ1-1; D remains ambiguous. The source is a man in his fifties or sixties who had recovered from COVID-19. CDR3 nucleotide sequence: TGTGCCAGCAGCGTAGATGTGACATCGGAAGCTTTCTTT. It translates to CASSVDVTSEAFF.